These 17 T cell receptor beta chains were all obtained from the same sample, sequenced in a study of OX40 agonist ivuxolimab in advanced cancers. The method was immunoSEQ multiplex PCR; TCRdb's version includes in-frame clones alone and lacks a portion of them. The profile covers approximately 79,000 clones, with 92% appearing a single time and approximately 8.6% taken by the ten largest. This specimen was CD4+ or CD8+ T cells sorted from blood, taken in a trial of the OX40 agonist ivuxolimab. The receptors stem from an adult with an advanced solid tumor such as melanoma, head and neck, liver or kidney cancer.

J is TRBJ2-7 and V is TRBV15, with D possibly TRBD2 on 6 matching bases. CDR1 and CDR2 from the germline V gene are LNHNV and YYDKDF (reference sequence). CDR3 size: 12 residues. V was cut by 10 bases and J by 0 bases, with 10 bases left in between. CDR3 sequence (DNA): TGTGCCAACCGGGGGAGCTCCTACGAGCAGTACTTC. Protein: CANRGSSYEQYF.

The CDR3 region is CASSQEITSEQFF. The CDR3 DNA is TGTGCCAGCAGCCAAGAAATTACGAGTGAGCAGTTCTTC. The V call is TRBV14, the J call TRBJ2-1; D not resolved. The germline V gene has CDR1 SGHDN and CDR2 FVKESK. Trimming stripped 0 bases from V and 9 bases from J, with 9 bases between. The CDR3 consists of 13 residues.

The V and J genes are TRBV5-1 and TRBJ2-7; 7 nucleotides align to TRBD1. The CDR3 is 14 amino acids. Germline CDR1 reads SGHRS; CDR2 reads YFSETQ. V trimming: 1 base; J trimming: 5 bases; junction bases outside the gene matches: 6. The CDR3 spells CASSLHRGLNEQYF. CDR3 coding DNA: TGCGCCAGCAGCTTGCACAGGGGTCTGAACGAGCAGTACTTC.

J is TRBJ1-2 and V is TRBV4-1; D is unresolved. The CDR3 is 17 amino acids. Trimming shortened V by 4 bases and J by 0 bases, and 18 bases separated the two germline ends. Per germline, CDR1 MGHRA and CDR2 YSYEKL. This CDR3 is CASSPVRESIPNYGYTF. Here the CDR3 DNA reads TGCGCCAGCAGCCCAGTGAGAGAAAGCATTCCTAACTATGGCTACACCTTC.

V is TRBV14 and J is TRBJ1-1, with TRBD1 identical over 7 bases. Per germline, CDR1 SGHDN and CDR2 FVKESK. The CDR3 totals 15 residues. The J segment lost 4 bases and the V segment lost 4 bases, leaving 9 bases of the junction unmatched. The CDR3 protein is CASSPKGAPVTEAFF. Written as DNA, the CDR3 is TGTGCCAGCAGCCCCAAGGGGGCTCCGGTCACTGAAGCTTTCTTT.

The rearrangement links TRBV2 to TRBJ1-5; D is undetermined. The V gene lost 6 bases and the J gene lost 0 bases, with 6 bases spanning the gap. The CDR3 is 13 amino acids. Germline values: CDR1 SNHLY, CDR2 FYNNEI. Here the CDR3 DNA reads TGTGCCAGCAGAATCAATAGCAATCAGCCCCAGCATTTT. Its protein is CASRINSNQPQHF.

The count of this clone is one. This chain connects TRBV7-8 to TRBJ2-1; D is uncertain. Germline V gene data show CDR1 as SGHVS and CDR2 as FQNEAQ. This CDR3 is 13 amino acids long. The germline V and J ends were trimmed by 3 bases and 4 bases, with 7 bases remaining between them. The CDR3, as DNA: TGTGCCAGCAGCTTCGGGCCATACAATGAGCAGTTCTTC. Translating gives CASSFGPYNEQFF.

J is TRBJ1-2 and V is TRBV11-2; TRBD1 agrees at 7 bases. The CDR3 has 14 amino acids. CDR1 and CDR2 from the germline V gene are SGHAT and FQNNGV. After removal of 4 bases from V and 6 bases from J, the junction contained 8 bases not matched to a gene. The CDR3 sequence is CASSSTGAGDGYTF. The CDR3, as DNA: TGTGCCAGCAGCTCTACAGGGGCGGGGGATGGCTACACCTTC.

V is TRBV14 and J is TRBJ2-7; D remains unclear. Germline CDR1 and CDR2: SGHDN and FVKESK. The germline V and J ends were trimmed by 8 bases and 3 bases, with 14 bases remaining between them. CDR3 length: 13 amino acids. CDR3 bases: TGTGCCAGCTCCCCCGTCTGGGGCTACGAGCAGTACTTC. Amino acid sequence: CASSPVWGYEQYF.

J is TRBJ2-7 and V is TRBV15; D perhaps matches TRBD1 (5 bases). V was shortened by 2 bases and J by 0 bases, with 20 bases between the two germline ends. The CDR3 is 18 amino acids. Germline V CDR1 and CDR2: LNHNV, YYDKDF (reference sequence). The DNA for the CDR3 is TGTGCCACCAGCAGATTCCCCTCCGAAGGGGTGAGCTCCTACGAGCAGTACTTC. Protein sequence: CATSRFPSEGVSSYEQYF.

The chain recombines TRBV4-2 with TRBJ2-7; 7 bases are shared with TRBD1. This CDR3 is 16 amino acids long. CDR1 is LGHNA, CDR2 YNFKEQ, per germline. Germline trimming cut 4 bases from V and 0 bases from J; bases unmatched to any gene: 9. The chain's CDR3 is CASSLPRDRSSYEQYF. DNA of the CDR3: TGTGCCAGCAGCCTTCCCCGGGACAGAAGCTCCTACGAGCAGTACTTC.

The V gene is TRBV11-2, the J gene TRBJ2-3; D unclear. The CDR3 runs to 16 residues. The germline gives CDR1 SGHAT, CDR2 FQNNGV. The ends were cut back, 5 bases at V and 2 bases at J, with 17 bases in the middle. CDR3 DNA sequence: TGTGCCAGCAGCCCTCCTCAGTCGGTTGTCACAGATACGCAGTATTTT. The encoded protein is CASSPPQSVVTDTQYF.

This chain uses TRBV13 with TRBJ2-5, with D possibly TRBD2 on 6 matching bases. V gave up 2 bases and J gave up 0 bases, with 7 bases separating them. Germline CDR1 PRHDT, CDR2 FYEKMQ (reference sequence). This CDR3 has 14 amino acids. DNA for the CDR3: TGTGCCAGCAGCTTACGGGAGTACCAAGAGACCCAGTACTTC. Its protein is CASSLREYQETQYF. The full variable domain, its missing parts supplied by reference TRBV13 and TRBJ2-5, is AAGVIQSPRHLIKEKRETATLKCYPIPRHDTVYWYQQGPGQDPQFLISFYEKMQSDKGSIPDRFSAQQFSDYHSELNMSSLELGDSALYFCASSLREYQETQYFGPGTRLLVL.

V is TRBV5-8 and J is TRBJ1-5; perhaps TRBD1 as D (5 bases). CDR1 and CDR2 (germline): SGHTS, YDEGEE. This CDR3 comprises 14 residues. Trimming took 3 bases from V and 5 from J, leaving 12 bases between them. In DNA, the CDR3 is TGTGCCAGCAGCTCGAGGGGTCTCGATCAGCCCCAGCATTTT. As protein: CASSSRGLDQPQHF.

The chain couples TRBV29-1 to TRBJ2-7; D possibly uses TRBD1 or TRBD2 (5 bases each). This CDR3 is built from 13 residues. Trimming shortened V by 6 bases and J by 2 bases, and 14 bases separated the two germline ends. Germline CDR1 SQVTM, CDR2 ANQGSEA. CDR3 protein: CSVFGAGAYEQYF. The CDR3 DNA follows: TGCAGCGTCTTCGGGGCGGGCGCCTACGAGCAGTACTTC.

The chain recombines TRBV7-9 with TRBJ1-6; no definite D call. Germline V gene sequence: CDR1 SEHNR, CDR2 FQNEAQ (reference sequence). This CDR3 spans 16 amino acids. The V end was cut by 5 bases, the J end by 0 bases, with 11 bases between. For the CDR3, the DNA is TGTGCCAGCAGCGATGACGGGAGCTCCTATAATTCACCCCTCCACTTT. Its translation is CASSDDGSSYNSPLHF.

The V gene is TRBV19, the J gene TRBJ1-2; 9 nucleotides agree with TRBD1. The CDR3 contains 15 residues. The germline gives CDR1 LNHDA, CDR2 SQIVND (reference sequence). Losses at the gene ends were 5 bases for V and 5 bases for J; bases not matched to a gene: 9. The DNA of the CDR3 is TGTGCCAGTAGTTCCTGGACAGGGGTAGATTATGGCTACACCTTC. Its translation is CASSSWTGVDYGYTF.